This T cell receptor (beta chain) was sequenced for a study of CD8 T cells in ankylosing spondylitis. Germline CDR1 and CDR2: SGDLS and YYNGEE. This CDR3 comprises 13 residues. The V end was cut by 0 bases, the J end by 1 base, with 4 bases between. This clonotype was detected ten times or more. Making the TCR beta libraries involved quantitative 5'-RACE with molecular barcodes. TCRdb redid the calling of the 5' RACE reads with MiXCR, one entry per CDR3 protein. The table includes approximately 100,000 distinct CDR3 sequences, roughly 8% detected once. V is TRBV9 and J is TRBJ1-1; D gene unclear. This TCR derives from a male donor with ankylosing spondylitis or in good health (not recorded which). The sample consisted of blood, either unsorted or a sorted T cell fraction (not recorded which). CDR3 region: CASSVVKNTEAFF. The CDR3 nucleotides are TGTGCCAGCAGCGTAGTTAAGAACACTGAAGCTTTCTTT.